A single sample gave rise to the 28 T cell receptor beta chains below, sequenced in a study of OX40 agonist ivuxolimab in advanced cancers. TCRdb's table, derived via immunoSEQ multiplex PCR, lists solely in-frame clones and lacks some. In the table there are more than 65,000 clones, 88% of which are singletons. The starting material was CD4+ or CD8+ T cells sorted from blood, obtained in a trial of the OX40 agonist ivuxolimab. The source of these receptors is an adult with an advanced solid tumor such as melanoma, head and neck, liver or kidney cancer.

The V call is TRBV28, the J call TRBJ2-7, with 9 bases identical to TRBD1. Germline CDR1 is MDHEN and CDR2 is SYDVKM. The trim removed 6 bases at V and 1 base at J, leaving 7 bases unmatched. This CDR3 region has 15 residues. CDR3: CASSKPGQGSYEQYF. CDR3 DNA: TGTGCCAGCAGCAAACCGGGACAGGGTTCCTACGAGCAGTACTTC. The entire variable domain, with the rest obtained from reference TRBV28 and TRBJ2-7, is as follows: DVKVTQSSRYLVKRTGEKVFLECVQDMDHENMFWYRQDPGLGLRLIYFSYDVKMKEKGDIPEGYSVSREKKERFSLILESASTNQTSMYLCASSKPGQGSYEQYFGPGTRLTVT.

The chain's CDR3 is CASSAFSGNTIYF. CDR3 nucleotide sequence: TGTGCCAGCAGCGCATTCTCTGGAAACACCATATATTTT. This chain uses TRBV7-8 with TRBJ1-3; D call uncertain. The V gene's germline CDR1 is SGHVS and CDR2 FQNEAQ. The CDR3 has 13 amino acids. V lost 5 bases and J 0 bases, leaving 5 bases between the germline ends.

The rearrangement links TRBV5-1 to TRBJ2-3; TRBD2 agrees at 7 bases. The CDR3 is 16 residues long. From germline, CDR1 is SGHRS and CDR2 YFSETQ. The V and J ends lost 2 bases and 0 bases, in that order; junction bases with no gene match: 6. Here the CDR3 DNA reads TGCGCCAGCAGCTTATTCCGGGACTATAGCACAGATACGCAGTATTTT. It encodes CASSLFRDYSTDTQYF.

The CDR3 bases are TGTGCCAGCAGGACGGGACTAGCGGTTGGCACCGGGGAGCTGTTTTTT. Translation: CASRTGLAVGTGELFF. The chain carries TRBV28 and TRBJ2-2; 11 bases match TRBD2. V lost 6 bases and J lost 4; bases outside the gene matches: 7. CDR3 length: 16 amino acids. Per the germline V gene, CDR1 is MDHEN and CDR2 is SYDVKM.

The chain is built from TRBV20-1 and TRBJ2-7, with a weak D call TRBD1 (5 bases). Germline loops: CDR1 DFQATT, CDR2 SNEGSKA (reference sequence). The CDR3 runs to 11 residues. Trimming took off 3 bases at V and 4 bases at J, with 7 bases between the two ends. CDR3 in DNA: TGCAGTGCTAGTAGGGGATACGAGCAGTACTTC. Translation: CSASRGYEQYF.

DNA of the CDR3: TGTGCCAGCAGTTTAGCGGGGGAGACCCAGTACTTC. As protein: CASSLAGETQYF. This chain links TRBV27 with TRBJ2-5; tentative D call: TRBD2 (6 bases). Deletions cut 2 bases from V and 5 bases from J, with 6 bases between. Germline V CDR1 and CDR2: MNHEY, SMNVEV (reference sequence). This CDR3 contains 12 residues.

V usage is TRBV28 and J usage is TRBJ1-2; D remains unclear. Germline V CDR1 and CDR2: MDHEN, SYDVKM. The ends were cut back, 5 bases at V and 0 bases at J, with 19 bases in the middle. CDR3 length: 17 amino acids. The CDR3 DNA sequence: TGTGCCAGCAGTCCCCTCGAAGGGTCTCAAGCTAACTATGGCTACACCTTC. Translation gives CASSPLEGSQANYGYTF.

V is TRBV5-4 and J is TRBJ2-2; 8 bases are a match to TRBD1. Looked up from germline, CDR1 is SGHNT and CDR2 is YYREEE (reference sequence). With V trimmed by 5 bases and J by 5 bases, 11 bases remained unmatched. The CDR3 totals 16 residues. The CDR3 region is CASRFVDRGGTGELFF. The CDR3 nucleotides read TGTGCCAGCAGATTCGTAGACAGGGGAGGTACCGGGGAGCTGTTTTTT. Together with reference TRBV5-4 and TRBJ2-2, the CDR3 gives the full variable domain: ETGVTQSPTHLIKTRGQQVTLRCSSQSGHNTVSWYQQALGQGPQFIFQYYREEENGRGNFPPRFSGLQFPNYSSELNVNALELDDSALYLCASRFVDRGGTGELFFGEGSRLTVL.

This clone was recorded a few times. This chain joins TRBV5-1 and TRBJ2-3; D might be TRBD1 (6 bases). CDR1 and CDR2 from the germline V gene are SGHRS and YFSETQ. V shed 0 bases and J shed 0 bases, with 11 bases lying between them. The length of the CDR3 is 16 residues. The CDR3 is CASSLVLQGSTDTQYF. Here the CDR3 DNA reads TGCGCCAGCAGCTTGGTTTTGCAGGGGAGCACAGATACGCAGTATTTT.

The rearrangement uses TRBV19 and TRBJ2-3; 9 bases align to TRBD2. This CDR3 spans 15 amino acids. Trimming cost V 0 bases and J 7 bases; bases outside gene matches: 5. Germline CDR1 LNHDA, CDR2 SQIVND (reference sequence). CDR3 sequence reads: CASSIEGGGAYTQYF. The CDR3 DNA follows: TGTGCCAGTAGTATAGAGGGCGGGGGGGCATATACGCAGTATTTT.

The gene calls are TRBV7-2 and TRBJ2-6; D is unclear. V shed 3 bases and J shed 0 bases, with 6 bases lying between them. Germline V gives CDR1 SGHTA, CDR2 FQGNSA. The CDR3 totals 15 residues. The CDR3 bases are TGTGCCAGCAGCTTTCGGACCTCTGGGGCCAACGTCCTGACTTTC. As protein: CASSFRTSGANVLTF.

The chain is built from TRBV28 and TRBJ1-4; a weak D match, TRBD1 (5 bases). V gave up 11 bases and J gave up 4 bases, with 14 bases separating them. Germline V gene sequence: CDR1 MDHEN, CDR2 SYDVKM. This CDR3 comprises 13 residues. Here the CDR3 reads CAAGPVVNEKLFF. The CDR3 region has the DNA TGTGCCGCAGGGCCGGTCGTTAATGAAAAACTGTTTTTT.

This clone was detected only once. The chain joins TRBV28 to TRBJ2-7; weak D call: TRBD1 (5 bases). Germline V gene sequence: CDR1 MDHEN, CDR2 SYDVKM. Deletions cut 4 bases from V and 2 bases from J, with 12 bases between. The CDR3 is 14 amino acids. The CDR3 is CASSSTTAPYEQYF. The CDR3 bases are TGTGCCAGCAGTTCTACGACAGCCCCCTACGAGCAGTACTTC.

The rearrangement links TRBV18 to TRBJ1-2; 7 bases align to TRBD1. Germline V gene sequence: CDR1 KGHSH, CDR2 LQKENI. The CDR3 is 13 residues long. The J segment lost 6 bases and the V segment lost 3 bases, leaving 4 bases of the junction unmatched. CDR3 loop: CASSPQGDNGYTF. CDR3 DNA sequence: TGTGCCAGCTCACCCCAGGGGGATAATGGCTACACCTTC.

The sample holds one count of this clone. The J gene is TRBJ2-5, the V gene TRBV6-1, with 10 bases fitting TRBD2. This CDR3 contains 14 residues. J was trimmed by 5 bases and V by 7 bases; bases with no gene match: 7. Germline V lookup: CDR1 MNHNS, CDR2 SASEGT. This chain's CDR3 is CASKRGGGGETQYF. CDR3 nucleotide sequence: TGTGCCAGCAAGCGGGGGGGCGGTGGGGAGACCCAGTACTTC.

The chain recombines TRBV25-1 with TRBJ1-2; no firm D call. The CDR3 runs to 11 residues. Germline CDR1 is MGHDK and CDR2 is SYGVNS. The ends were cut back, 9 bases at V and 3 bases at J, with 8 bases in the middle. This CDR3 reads CARVSDYGYTF. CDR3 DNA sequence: TGTGCCAGAGTATCCGACTATGGCTACACCTTC.

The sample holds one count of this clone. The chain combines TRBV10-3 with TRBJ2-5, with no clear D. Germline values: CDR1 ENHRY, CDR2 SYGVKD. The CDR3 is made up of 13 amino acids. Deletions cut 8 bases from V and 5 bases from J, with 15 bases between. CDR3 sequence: CAIGRGIGETQYF. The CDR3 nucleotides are TGTGCCATCGGCCGTGGGATCGGCGAGACCCAGTACTTC.

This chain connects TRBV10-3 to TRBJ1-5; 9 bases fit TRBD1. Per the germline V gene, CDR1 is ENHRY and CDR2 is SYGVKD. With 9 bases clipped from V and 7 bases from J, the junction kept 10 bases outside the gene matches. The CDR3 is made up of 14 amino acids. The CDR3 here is CAMSRDRAGQPQHF. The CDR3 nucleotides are TGTGCCATGTCCCGGGACAGGGCCGGCCAGCCCCAGCATTTT.

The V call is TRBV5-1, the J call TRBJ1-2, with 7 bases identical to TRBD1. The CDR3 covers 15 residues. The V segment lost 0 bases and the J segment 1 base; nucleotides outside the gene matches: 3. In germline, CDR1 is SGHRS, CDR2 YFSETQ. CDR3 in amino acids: CASSLVAGGNYGYTF. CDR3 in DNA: TGCGCCAGCAGCTTGGTAGCAGGGGGTAACTATGGCTACACCTTC.

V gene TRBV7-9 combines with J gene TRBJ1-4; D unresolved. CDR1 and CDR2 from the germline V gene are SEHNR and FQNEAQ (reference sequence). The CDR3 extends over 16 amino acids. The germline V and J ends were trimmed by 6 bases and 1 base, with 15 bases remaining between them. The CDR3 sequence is CASSSWASGTNEKLFF. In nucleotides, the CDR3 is TGTGCCAGCAGTTCTTGGGCCAGTGGAACTAATGAAAAACTGTTTTTT. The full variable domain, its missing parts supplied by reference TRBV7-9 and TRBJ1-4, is DTGVSQNPRHKITKRGQNVTFRCDPISEHNRLYWYRQTLGQGPEFLTYFQNEAQLEKSRLLSDRFSAERPKGSFSTLEIQRTEQGDSAMYLCASSSWASGTNEKLFFGSGTQLSVL.

The CDR3 coding sequence is TGTGCCAGCCGGGGGACTAGCGGTCCCTCCTACAATGAGCAGTTCTTC. Amino acids: CASRGTSGPSYNEQFF. This chain connects TRBV7-9 to TRBJ2-1, with TRBD2 matching over 11 bases. Per germline, CDR1 SEHNR and CDR2 FQNEAQ (reference sequence). J gave up 0 bases and V 8 bases, and 6 bases lay outside the gene matches. The length of the CDR3 is 16 residues.

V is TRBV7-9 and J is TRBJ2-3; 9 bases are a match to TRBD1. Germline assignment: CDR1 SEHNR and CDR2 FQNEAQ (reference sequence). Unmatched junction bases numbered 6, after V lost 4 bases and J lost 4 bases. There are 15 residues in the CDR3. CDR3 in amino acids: CASSSGTGYADTQYF. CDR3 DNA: TGTGCCAGCAGCTCCGGGACAGGGTACGCAGATACGCAGTATTTT.

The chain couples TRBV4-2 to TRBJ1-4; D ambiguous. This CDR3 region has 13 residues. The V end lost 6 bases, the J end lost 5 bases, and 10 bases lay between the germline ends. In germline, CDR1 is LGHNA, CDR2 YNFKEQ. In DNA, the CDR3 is TGTGCCAGCAGACGTGACGGGAATGAAAAACTGTTTTTT. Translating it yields CASRRDGNEKLFF.

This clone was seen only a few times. This CDR3 is CASSLLTGSSPLHF. CDR3 in DNA: TGTGCCAGCAGCTTATTGACAGGGTCTTCACCCCTCCACTTT. This chain links TRBV11-2 with TRBJ1-6; 7 positions agree with TRBD1. The V segment lost 2 bases and the J segment 9 bases; nucleotides outside the gene matches: 4. Germline V gives CDR1 SGHAT, CDR2 FQNNGV. The CDR3 sequence is 14 residues long.

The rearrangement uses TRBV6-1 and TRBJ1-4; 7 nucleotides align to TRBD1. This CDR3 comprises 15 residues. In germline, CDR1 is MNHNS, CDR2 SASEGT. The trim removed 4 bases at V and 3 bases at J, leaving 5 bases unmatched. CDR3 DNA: TGTGCCAGCAGTGCGTTTACAGGGGCTAATGAAAAACTGTTTTTT. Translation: CASSAFTGANEKLFF.

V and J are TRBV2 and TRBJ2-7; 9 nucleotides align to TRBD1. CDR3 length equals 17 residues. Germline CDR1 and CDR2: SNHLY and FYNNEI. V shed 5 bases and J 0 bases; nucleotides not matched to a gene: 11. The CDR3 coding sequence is TGTGCCAGCAGTCCTGGGACAGGGAAAGGGTACTCCTACGAGCAGTACTTC. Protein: CASSPGTGKGYSYEQYF.

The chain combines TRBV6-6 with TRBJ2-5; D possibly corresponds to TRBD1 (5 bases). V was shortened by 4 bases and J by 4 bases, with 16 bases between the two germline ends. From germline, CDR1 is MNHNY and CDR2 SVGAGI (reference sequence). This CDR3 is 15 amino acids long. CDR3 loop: CASSSPKGFVETQYF. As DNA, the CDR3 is TGTGCCAGCAGTTCTCCCAAGGGGTTTGTAGAGACCCAGTACTTC.

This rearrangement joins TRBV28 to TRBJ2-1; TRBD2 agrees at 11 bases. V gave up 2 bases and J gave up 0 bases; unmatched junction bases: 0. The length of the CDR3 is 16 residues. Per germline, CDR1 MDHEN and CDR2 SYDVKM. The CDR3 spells CASSLTSGSSYNEQFF. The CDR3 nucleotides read TGTGCCAGCAGTTTAACTAGCGGGAGCTCCTACAATGAGCAGTTCTTC.